This T cell receptor beta chain appears in the sequencing data of a study of cytomegalovirus exposure and HLA in healthy donors (TCRdb year 2017). Concerning the study at large: An earlier analysis of fewer than 750 of the donors reported around 280 Gb of sequence data and approximately 120 million unique TCR beta sequences obtained from some 200 million T cells. To decide whether each TCR beta V gene segment behaved as functional or pseudogenic, an earlier analysis of approximately 590 of the donors relied on high-throughput TCR beta sequencing. In addition to the first cohort of about 650 subjects, a separate validation cohort of under 150 different subjects was used. Class I and class II HLA loci were covered by the typing at four-digit resolution. All discovery cohort repertoires had been generated on a single sequencing platform. Roughly 5 DR-DQ haplotypes were handled as single units for association and clustering, since linkage in the cohort was strong. To study patterns of TCR occurrence, a later analysis re-analyzed previously published TCR beta repertoires from 550 to 800 donors and added high-resolution HLA genotyping. Among under 450 genotyped donors of the cohort, an average of approximately 250,000 unique TCR beta nucleotide sequences were sequenced per donor, about a sixth of them non-productive. The aim of the study was to test whether cataloging public T cell receptors could identify signatures of past pathogen exposure. The number of donors typed differed by locus, with roughly 629-640 for A, B, C, DRB1 and DQB1, roughly 520 for DQA1, 600 to 610 for DPA1, and approximately 470 for DPB1. To predict cytomegalovirus infection status, the study brought together high-throughput TCR immunosequencing, statistical association of individual TCRs with disease status, and machine learning. The study profiled the T cell repertoires of hundreds of subjects by immunosequencing and related them to cytomegalovirus serostatus. Around 330 gigabases of sequencing data and approximately 92 million unique TCR sequences made up an early release that covered 500 to 700 HLA-typed donors. The genetic ancestry cluster associated with self-reported Caucasian donors included 81% of the approximately 410 genotyped donors. Rather than drawing on any new phenotypic data, the later analysis identified candidate immune exposures from TCR beta sequences and the way those sequences occurred across donors. A later genetic analysis used genome-wide SNP genotypes for about three fifths of the 666 donors, treating that subset as a discovery cohort. Donor age, sex, ethnicity and CMV serostatus were compiled together with the repertoire data.

The cohort consisted of 600 to 700 healthy bone marrow donors. At the time of sampling, every cohort member was nominally healthy, though immune exposures that went unrecorded were likely present. The donor was CMV seronegative and was included in the group of under 450 seronegative cohort members. Every donor gave a peripheral blood sample, and the peripheral blood mononuclear cells from that sample were used for TCR beta sequencing. Genomic DNA was extracted from the blood cell samples with the Qiagen DNeasy Blood Extraction Kit. Study-wide conclusions, independent of this receptor: According to a later analysis, TCR association rates differed among HLA loci, with DRB1 alleles showing the most associated TCRs and HLA-C alleles showing the fewest. Specific HLA alleles were associated with 15,000 to 20,000 TCR beta sequences at a false discovery rate of 0.05 in a later analysis. In a later analysis, most CMV-associated TCR beta chains were found to appear HLA-restricted, with HLA associations seemingly driven largely by CMV exposure. In an earlier analysis of more than 450 of the donors, most TCR beta V segments were observed in productive rearrangements about 87% or about 30% of the time, broadly matching IMGT annotations. When HLA alleles, especially DR and DQ, strongly co-occurred, attributing TCR associations to individual alleles was difficult. Cytomegalovirus status was reported to be diagnosed by the classifier with high specificity and sensitivity in both the original and validation cohorts. A group of highly shared sequence variants was considered likely to be a technical artifact of the sequencing pipeline. A further reported finding was that TCR beta sequences accurately predicted the HLA-A and HLA-B alleles for most subjects in the first cohort. Sequencing depth was assumed to be roughly uniform across donors in the presence/absence analyses, though that assumption may not hold. Several of the top co-occurrence clusters appeared to be linked to parvovirus B19, influenza, CMV and Epstein-Barr virus, according to a later analysis. Most TCR sequences were observed very rarely across donors, whereas some public TCRs were present in many individuals. Correlated functional status among segregating V segments might reflect linkage disequilibrium, but an unknown experimental factor could not be ruled out. Some IMGT-functional V segments, including TRBV6-2 and TRBV6-3, could not be distinguished by the 87-base-pair reads and were therefore excluded. A total of 150 or so TCR beta chains were listed by the study as associated with cytomegalovirus. For the cohort, immune exposure information was limited to CMV serostatus. In vitro tests confirmed that a few of the cytomegalovirus-associated TCR beta chains recognize cytomegalovirus antigens. Because counts were too low, roughly 18 rarely observed V segments, including chromosome 9 orphons, were left out of the earlier analysis of several hundred of the donors. Because HLA typing was unavailable for some donors at each locus, only the typed subset was used in association tests. In a later genetic analysis, a missense DCLRE1C variant was associated with V-gene and J-gene trimming of TCR beta chains, and the association was replicated in an independent cohort. According to the authors, the approach could potentially be generalized to other disease states and immunological phenotypes. This cohort had only TCR beta chains sequenced, and the lack of alpha or paired-chain data limited which features could be detected. In a later analysis, HLA-associated TCR beta chains were found to be more clonally expanded and to have lower generation probabilities than equally common non-associated chains. A later genetic analysis reported fewer N-insertions in productive TCRs among donors in an Asian-associated ancestry cluster than the roughly 700-donor mean.

To prepare the library, the immunoSEQ multiplex PCR assay was applied. For the multiplex PCR, a mixture combining 60 forward primers for TCR Vbeta segments and 13 reverse primers for TCR Jbeta segments was used. The CDR3 region of rearranged TCR beta genes was amplified from genomic DNA by a multiplex PCR assay. Amplified TCR beta libraries were sequenced as 87-base-pair reads on the Illumina HiSeq System. Per the authors' processing: In a later analysis, approximately 74 million unique TCR beta chains were counted across the roughly 700 repertoires, and roughly 11 million of these chains were shared by at least two donors. Raw reads were error-corrected and collapsed into unique sequences with a nearest-neighbor algorithm that merged closely related sequences to remove PCR and sequencing errors. V, D and J gene segments were assigned by aligning CDR3 sequences to IMGT reference sequences. For a sequence to be retained, a match of at least six nucleotides was required to both a V gene segment and a J gene segment. A rearrangement was called productive if the CDR3 had no stop codons and remained in frame with V and J, and every other rearrangement was called non-productive. CDR3 was defined according to IMGT convention as the region running from the second conserved V-encoded cysteine to the conserved J-encoded phenylalanine. In an earlier analysis of approximately 500 of the donors, sequences lacking an unambiguous match to a single V gene segment were excluded. An earlier analysis of a few hundred of the donors classified V segments as functional when productive rearrangements were above 56.7% and as segregating when the standard deviation between donors was above 5%. A statistical classification framework was built to diagnose cytomegalovirus status from the catalog of TCR beta chain sequences. V and J gene assignment, in a later analysis, came from comparing TCR nucleotide sequences with IMGT/GENE-DB human TR gene sequences. A later analysis assigned CDR3 sequences and most-parsimonious VDJ recombination scenarios with the TCRdist pipeline. In a later analysis, every TCR beta chain was defined by the combination of its CDR3 amino acid sequence and its V-gene family, and reads without a unique V-gene family were dropped. As a way to deal with suspected cross-contamination and a sequencing artifact, a later analysis dropped roughly 620 nucleotide sequences that were highly shared and had low generation probability. In a later analysis, a clonal expansion index for each public chain was calculated from normalized within-repertoire ranks of inferred template counts. In a later analysis, generation probabilities were computed with a VDJ recombination model fitted to out-of-frame rearrangements, and the resulting probabilities were checked against IGoR. In a later analysis, TCR-TCR, TCR-HLA and TCR-CMV co-occurrence was scored with hypergeometric tests, and a repertoire-size bias correction was applied to TCR pairs. False discovery rates were estimated in a later analysis by permuting HLA or CMV assignments 20 times. A later analysis grouped co-occurring TCRs with DBSCAN, adding TCRdist sequence similarity when clustering within HLA-allele-positive subsets. Co-occurrence clustering excluded repertoires with fewer than 30,000 or more than 120,000 public chains, plus five with anomalous nucleotide sharing. This is the immuneACCESS table as TCRdb keeps it, with only in-frame sequences that have V and J called. A part of the clones is gone; compared with another copy, unresolved V genes explain less than half, and the rest is unexplained. V, J and clone size reflect that table, while D and trimming were determined from the DNA. In this sample the table shows fewer than 150,000 clones, roughly 65% of which occur a single time. The ten largest clones capture about 1.5% of the sample.

In the germline V gene (reference sequence), CDR1 corresponds to LNHDA and CDR2 to SQIVND. V loses 2 bases, J loses 3 bases, and the germline ends lie 9 bases apart. The CDR3 holds 14 amino acids from the cysteine to the phenylalanine. The entry retains the CDR3 DNA only, 42 bases that are in frame from base 1. Concerning this clone itself: Its antigen is unknown. Base qualities are not recorded, but no much larger clone differs from it by a single base.

This clonotype was sampled from a woman aged 25 to 45 in good health and CMV-seronegative. Sequenced material: PBMCs. The chain employs TRBV19 and TRBJ2-3; a tentative D call is TRBD2 (6 bases match). At the DNA level, the sequence is TGTGCCAGTAGTATACTGGAGGGGACAGATACGCAGTATTTT. Protein translation: CASSILEGTDTQYF. Extended through the reference TRBV19 and TRBJ2-3 proteins, this CDR3 yields the full variable domain: DGGITQSPKYLFRKEGQNVTLSCEQNLNHDAMYWYRQDPGQGLRLIYYSQIVNDFQKGDIAEGYSVSREKKESFPLTVTSAQKNPTAFYLCASSILEGTDTQYFGPGTRLTVL.